Listed below are T cell receptor beta chains from one sample, sequenced in a study of T cells after yellow fever vaccination. TCRdb ran MiXCR on the 5' RACE reads and lists one entry per CDR3 protein. The profile shows under 600,000 distinct CDR3 sequences, 13% of them singletons. The input for sequencing was PBMCs, taken on the day of the yellow fever booster vaccination. The receptors stem from a man younger than 45 who received the YFV17D yellow fever vaccine. Both conserved end residues are part of each CDR3. D genes are given only for firm matches. Some rows have no size entry. The others give once, few or many, or a class for an expanded clone.

TRBJ2-1 | . | . | TRBV29-1 | CSVDFRLNEQFF | TGCAGCGTTGACTTCAGGCTCAATGAGCAGTTCTTC
TRBJ2-1 | TRBD1 | . | TRBV20-1 | CSAGGTGKVDEQFF | TGCAGTGCTGGTGGGACAGGGAAGGTTGATGAGCAGTTCTTC
TRBJ2-1 | TRBD2 | . | TRBV12-3/TRBV12-4 | CASSLRLAGANEQFF | TGTGCCAGCAGTTTGCGTCTAGCGGGAGCGAATGAGCAGTTCTTC
TRBJ1-5 | . | . | TRBV7-9 | CASSSAAGTGNQPQHF | TGTGCCAGCAGCTCCGCCGCCGGGACGGGTAATCAGCCCCAGCATTTT
TRBJ1-2 | TRBD1 | . | TRBV5-1 | CASSGTGIGGYTF | TGCGCCAGCAGCGGGACAGGGATAGGTGGCTACACCTTC
TRBJ2-1 | . | few | TRBV7-3 | CASSFVSGARIYNEQFF | TGTGCCAGCAGCTTCGTCAGCGGAGCACGGATTTACAATGAGCAGTTCTTC
TRBJ2-5 | . | . | TRBV20-1 | CSAVGQETQYF | TGCAGTGCTGTGGGCCAAGAGACCCAGTACTTC
TRBJ2-7 | . | . | TRBV10-3 | CAISEVSATSSYEQYF | TGTGCCATCAGTGAGGTATCGGCTACATCCTCCTACGAGCAGTACTTC
TRBJ2-1 | TRBD2 | few | TRBV12-3/TRBV12-4 | CASRHSGLVYEQFF | TGTGCCAGCAGACACTCGGGACTAGTCTATGAGCAGTTCTTC
TRBJ2-1 | TRBD1 | few | TRBV10-3 | CAISEGDRGRNEQFF | TGTGCCATCAGTGAGGGAGACAGGGGCCGCAATGAGCAGTTCTTC
TRBJ1-2 | . | . | TRBV18 | CASQKPGVGYTF | TGTGCCAGCCAAAAACCAGGGGTCGGCTACACCTTC
TRBJ2-7 | TRBD2 | . | TRBV27 | CASSTTPGLAGVGYEQYF | TGTGCCAGCAGTACCACCCCCGGACTAGCGGGAGTCGGCTACGAGCAGTACTTC
TRBJ2-3 | . | . | TRBV19 | CASSGAAGRFTDTQYF | TGTGCCAGTAGCGGAGCAGCCGGACGGTTTACAGATACGCAGTATTTT
TRBJ2-7 | TRBD1 | few | TRBV11-2 | CASSLGDDRGSGNYGYEQYF | TGTGCCAGCAGCTTAGGCGACGACAGGGGCTCCGGCAATTATGGCTACGAGCAGTACTTC
TRBJ1-5 | . | . | TRBV14 | CASSQNNQPQHF | TGTGCCAGCAGCCAAAACAATCAGCCCCAGCATTTT
TRBJ1-2 | . | few | TRBV9 | CASSVGHPRTGPRYTF | TGTGCCAGCAGCGTAGGTCACCCTAGGACCGGGCCTCGCTACACCTTC
TRBJ2-1 | . | . | TRBV20-1 | CSATPGSDNEQFF | TGCAGTGCAACGCCAGGGTCCGACAATGAGCAGTTCTTC
TRBJ1-5 | . | few | TRBV7-9 | CASGFSGRHQPQHF | TGTGCCAGCGGTTTTAGCGGGAGGCATCAGCCCCAGCATTTT
TRBJ1-1 | . | once | TRBV19 | CASSSKAGTYEAFF | TGTGCCAGTAGCTCGAAGGCCGGTACGTATGAAGCTTTCTTT
TRBJ2-1 | TRBD2 | . | TRBV12-3/TRBV12-4 | CASSFGGLAGGPDNEQFF | TGTGCCAGCAGTTTTGGGGGACTAGCGGGAGGGCCGGACAATGAGCAGTTCTTC
TRBJ2-2 | . | . | TRBV25-1 | CASRQLSGNTGELFF | TGTGCCAGCAGACAACTAAGCGGAAACACCGGGGAGCTGTTTTTT
TRBJ2-7 | . | . | TRBV7-3 | CASSSGQSPSYEQYF | TGTGCCAGCAGCTCAGGACAGTCCCCTTCCTACGAGCAGTACTTC
TRBJ1-1 | . | . | TRBV5-5 | CASSLDSGRTEAFF | TGTGCCAGCAGCCTGGACAGTGGCCGCACTGAAGCTTTCTTT
TRBJ2-1 | . | . | TRBV10-1 | CASSESLGHNEQFF | TGCGCCAGCAGCGAAAGCCTTGGACACAATGAGCAGTTCTTC
TRBJ1-3 | TRBD1 | . | TRBV7-2 | CASSFGPTGAGNTIYF | TGTGCCAGCAGCTTCGGGCCGACAGGGGCTGGAAACACCATATATTTT
TRBJ2-3 | . | few | TRBV5-1 | CASSLGGAADTQYF | TGCGCCAGCAGCTTGGGGGGAGCGGCAGATACGCAGTATTTT
TRBJ2-5 | TRBD2 | . | TRBV6-2/TRBV6-3 | CASSTRGLAFQETQYF | TGTGCCAGCAGTACCCGGGGACTAGCGTTTCAAGAGACCCAGTACTTC
TRBJ2-3 | . | . | TRBV7-9 | CASSHVRTDTQYF | TGTGCCAGCAGCCACGTACGCACAGATACGCAGTATTTT
TRBJ2-1 | . | . | TRBV29-1 | CSVGEIVAINEQFF | TGCAGCGTTGGTGAGATAGTGGCCATCAATGAGCAGTTCTTC
TRBJ2-7 | . | . | TRBV12-3/TRBV12-4 | CASSPQRYSSYEQYF | TGTGCCAGCAGTCCTCAGCGGTACAGCTCCTACGAGCAGTACTTC
TRBJ2-7 | . | . | TRBV7-8 | CASTRGLHSYEQYF | TGTGCCAGCACCAGGGGTCTCCACTCCTACGAGCAGTACTTC
TRBJ2-2 | . | . | TRBV7-9 | CASSLLQGSVGTGELFF | TGTGCCAGCAGCTTACTCCAGGGTTCTGTGGGCACCGGGGAGCTGTTTTTT
TRBJ2-5 | . | few | TRBV5-4 | CASSYESPGLQETQYF | TGTGCCAGCAGCTACGAATCACCGGGACTGCAAGAGACCCAGTACTTC
TRBJ1-3 | TRBD1 | . | TRBV24-1 | CATSDFGQDGNTIYF | TGTGCCACCAGTGATTTTGGACAGGATGGAAACACCATATATTTT
TRBJ2-1 | TRBD2 | few | TRBV6-5 | CASSYSSSGRNHEQFF | TGTGCCAGCAGTTACTCTTCTAGCGGGAGAAACCATGAGCAGTTCTTC
TRBJ1-4 | . | . | TRBV5-4 | CASSLSPAGKGEKLFF | TGTGCCAGCAGCTTGTCGCCGGCAGGAAAGGGGGAAAAACTGTTTTTT
TRBJ2-6 | . | many | TRBV18 | CASSPNRGGSGANVLTF | TGTGCCAGCTCACCGAACAGGGGGGGCTCTGGGGCCAACGTCCTGACTTTC
TRBJ2-4 | TRBD1 | few | TRBV28 | CATDSTGVAKNIQYF | TGTGCCACCGACTCAACAGGGGTAGCCAAAAACATTCAGTACTTC
TRBJ1-1 | . | . | TRBV12-3/TRBV12-4 | CASSFRMSGANTEAFF | TGTGCCAGCAGTTTTCGGATGTCAGGAGCGAACACTGAAGCTTTCTTT
TRBJ1-4 | . | . | TRBV2 | CASSAGPLNEKLFF | TGTGCCAGCAGTGCGGGTCCCTTAAATGAAAAACTGTTTTTT
TRBJ2-5 | TRBD1 | many | TRBV10-3 | CAIRGQGQRETQYF | TGTGCCATCAGAGGACAGGGGCAGCGGGAGACCCAGTACTTC
TRBJ2-3 | TRBD1 | many | TRBV2 | CASNRDRVGTDTQYF | TGTGCCAGCAATCGGGACAGGGTGGGCACAGATACGCAGTATTTT